These T cell receptor beta chains were read from a single sample in a study of identical twins. TCRdb used MiXCR to reprocess the 5' RACE reads, holding one entry per CDR3 protein. There are approximately 490,000 distinct CDR3 sequences in the sample; 20% to 25% occur only once, and around 0.5% lies in the top ten. The same specimen was also included in a second study, on yellow fever vaccine responses in identical twins.

The sequenced sample consisted of CD4+ T cells sorted from blood. These receptors were collected from a woman between 18 and 29 years old in good health. CDR3s include the opening cysteine and the closing phenylalanine or tryptophan. A D gene is named only where the DNA matches it firmly. The size of a clone is reported for some rows only, either as once, few or many, or as a class for expanded clones.

CDR3,DNA,D,J,size,V
CASSVFSYNSPLHF,TGTGCCAGCAGTGTATTCTCCTATAATTCACCCCTCCACTTT,-,TRBJ1-6,few,TRBV12-3/TRBV12-4
CASREQETGELFF,TGCGCCAGCCGAGAACAAGAGACCGGGGAGCTGTTTTTT,-,TRBJ2-2,-,TRBV5-1
CASTQFSEQYF,TGTGCCAGCACCCAGTTTAGCGAGCAGTACTTC,-,TRBJ2-7,-,TRBV25-1
CASSLGTDGELFF,TGTGCCAGCAGCTTAGGGACGGACGGGGAGCTGTTTTTT,-,TRBJ2-2,-,TRBV7-3
CASSLIGDPNYGYTF,TGTGCCAGCAGCTTAATTGGGGATCCTAACTATGGCTACACCTTC,-,TRBJ1-2,-,TRBV11-2
CASSLAWTSGAVDTQYF,TGTGCCAGCAGCTTAGCCTGGACTAGCGGGGCGGTAGATACGCAGTATTTT,TRBD2,TRBJ2-3,few,TRBV7-9
CASSEPRHSNQPQHF,TGTGCCAGCAGTGAACCGAGGCATAGCAATCAGCCCCAGCATTTT,-,TRBJ1-5,-,TRBV6-1
CAISELGQGLSETQYF,TGTGCCATCAGTGAGTTGGGACAGGGTTTGTCGGAGACCCAGTACTTC,TRBD1,TRBJ2-5,-,TRBV10-3
CASSHPSGNEQFF,TGCGCCAGCAGCCATCCTAGCGGCAATGAGCAGTTCTTC,TRBD2,TRBJ2-1,few,TRBV5-1
CASSRLPAQRNEQFF,TGCGCCAGCAGCCGACTGCCAGCCCAGCGGAATGAGCAGTTCTTC,-,TRBJ2-1,few,TRBV4-1
CSASTSGSFYEQFF,TGCAGTGCTAGTACTAGCGGGAGTTTCTATGAGCAGTTCTTC,TRBD2,TRBJ2-1,few,TRBV20-1
CASSYSYEQYF,TGTGCCAGCAGTTACTCCTACGAGCAGTACTTC,-,TRBJ2-7,many,TRBV12-3/TRBV12-4
CASSFRGAGYYGYTF,TGTGCCAGCAGTTTTCGGGGGGCAGGGTACTATGGCTACACCTTC,-,TRBJ1-2,few,TRBV28
CSASFPASAASTDTQYF,TGCAGTGCATCGTTCCCCGCTAGCGCCGCTAGCACAGATACGCAGTATTTT,-,TRBJ2-3,-,TRBV20-1
CASRISTSAYNEQFF,TGTGCCAGCAGAATTTCGACTAGCGCCTACAATGAGCAGTTCTTC,TRBD2,TRBJ2-1,-,TRBV12-3/TRBV12-4
CSAPEWDEQFF,TGCAGTGCTCCAGAGTGGGATGAGCAGTTCTTC,-,TRBJ2-1,-,TRBV20-1
CASSEGLAGGAYNEQFF,TGTGCCAGCAGTGAAGGGCTGGCGGGAGGCGCCTACAATGAGCAGTTCTTC,TRBD2,TRBJ2-1,-,TRBV2
CASSEWVEQFF,TGTGCCAGCAGTGAATGGGTTGAGCAGTTCTTC,-,TRBJ2-1,-,TRBV2
CASSSQGPETQYF,TGTGCCAGCAGCTCCCAGGGGCCAGAGACCCAGTACTTC,-,TRBJ2-5,-,TRBV9
CSVEASGRGEAFF,TGCAGCGTTGAAGCGTCAGGGAGGGGTGAAGCTTTCTTT,-,TRBJ1-1,-,TRBV29-1
CASSQEGGESGGLARNEQFF,TGTGCCAGCAGCCAAGAGGGTGGGGAGAGTGGGGGACTAGCGAGGAATGAGCAGTTCTTC,TRBD2,TRBJ2-1,-,TRBV3-1
CASSLAHPVSGTGELFF,TGTGCCAGCAGCTTGGCCCACCCCGTTAGCGGTACCGGGGAGCTGTTTTTT,-,TRBJ2-2,few,TRBV5-5
CASSFEENTEAFF,TGTGCCAGCAGCTTTGAAGAGAACACTGAAGCTTTCTTT,-,TRBJ1-1,few,TRBV7-9
CASSQRGDEQYF,TGTGCCAGCAGTCAAAGGGGTGACGAGCAGTACTTC,-,TRBJ2-7,-,TRBV28
CATSRIRGGGTSTDTQYF,TGTGCCACCAGCAGGATACGAGGAGGCGGGACTAGCACAGATACGCAGTATTTT,-,TRBJ2-3,-,TRBV15
CASSLAGRGTGELFF,TGCGCCAGCAGTCTAGCGGGGCGAGGCACCGGGGAGCTGTTTTTT,TRBD2,TRBJ2-2,many,TRBV10-1
CASSSHRGIDTQYF,TGCGCCAGCAGCTCCCACAGGGGAATAGATACGCAGTATTTT,TRBD1,TRBJ2-3,-,TRBV5-1
CASSSVAYEQYF,TGTGCCAGCAGTTCCGTCGCCTACGAGCAGTACTTC,-,TRBJ2-7,-,TRBV28
CASSGLGLGTEAFF,TGTGCCAGCAGTGGACTGGGTTTAGGGACTGAAGCTTTCTTT,-,TRBJ1-1,few,TRBV2
CASSDPGGTDTQYF,TGTGCCAGCAGTGACCCCGGGGGCACAGATACGCAGTATTTT,-,TRBJ2-3,-,TRBV25-1
CASSLNFRLAGETQYF,TGTGCCAGCAGCTTAAATTTTAGACTAGCGGGCGAGACCCAGTACTTC,TRBD2,TRBJ2-5,-,TRBV7-2
CASSFVWTSFSNEQFF,TGTGCCAGCAGTTTTGTGTGGACTAGCTTCTCCAATGAGCAGTTCTTC,TRBD2,TRBJ2-1,few,TRBV27
CASSLGGVSNQPQHF,TGTGCCAGCAGTTTAGGAGGAGTGAGCAATCAGCCCCAGCATTTT,-,TRBJ1-5,many,TRBV12-3/TRBV12-4
CASSQGLAVETQYF,TGTGCCAGCAGTCAGGGACTAGCGGTCGAGACCCAGTACTTC,TRBD2,TRBJ2-5,-,TRBV12-3/TRBV12-4
CASSATSGRIHEQFF,TGTGCCAGCAGCGCGACTAGCGGGAGAATCCATGAGCAGTTCTTC,TRBD2,TRBJ2-1,few,TRBV7-9
CSARTHTMNTEAFF,TGCAGTGCTAGAACACACACCATGAACACTGAAGCTTTCTTT,-,TRBJ1-1,few,TRBV20-1
CASSLRGAPTDTQYF,TGTGCCAGCAGTTTAAGAGGGGCGCCCACAGATACGCAGTATTTT,-,TRBJ2-3,few,TRBV12-3/TRBV12-4
CSARTSGYEQYF,TGCAGTGCTCGGACTAGCGGCTACGAGCAGTACTTC,TRBD2,TRBJ2-7,few,TRBV20-1
CASRLLGGLSTEAFF,TGTGCCAGCAGGCTTCTTGGGGGGCTAAGCACTGAAGCTTTCTTT,-,TRBJ1-1,few,TRBV12-3/TRBV12-4
CASTVRGGEVKETQYF,TGTGCCAGCACCGTCCGCGGCGGTGAGGTCAAGGAGACCCAGTACTTC,-,TRBJ2-5,few,TRBV12-3/TRBV12-4
CASSLGYRGGQETQYF,TGTGCCAGCAGCTTGGGGTACAGGGGTGGACAAGAGACCCAGTACTTC,TRBD1,TRBJ2-5,few,TRBV5-6
CASSFLGTAMNTEAFF,TGCGCCAGCAGCTTTCTCGGGACAGCGATGAACACTGAAGCTTTCTTT,TRBD1,TRBJ1-1,few,TRBV5-1